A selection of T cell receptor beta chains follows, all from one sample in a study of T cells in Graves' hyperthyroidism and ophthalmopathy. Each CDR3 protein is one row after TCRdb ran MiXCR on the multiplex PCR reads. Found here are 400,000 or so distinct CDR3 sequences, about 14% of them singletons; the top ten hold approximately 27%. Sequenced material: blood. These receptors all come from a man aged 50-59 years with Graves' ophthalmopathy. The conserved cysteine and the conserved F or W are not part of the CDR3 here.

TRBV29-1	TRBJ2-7	SVEDRLRGRNDYEQY
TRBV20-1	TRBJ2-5	SARVPQLQETQY
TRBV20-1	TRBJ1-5	SARDMKANQPQH
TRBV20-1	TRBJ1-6	SARWDLDSPLH
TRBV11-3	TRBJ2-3	ASSSRREADTQY
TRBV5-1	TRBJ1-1	ASSLFPGQREAF
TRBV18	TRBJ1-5	ASSLKAGGSGQPQH
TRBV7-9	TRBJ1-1	ASSPRRQARNTEAF
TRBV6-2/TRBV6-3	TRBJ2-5	ASSLAGGPKTQY
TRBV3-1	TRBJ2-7	ASSQNSGTVSYEQY
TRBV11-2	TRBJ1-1	ASSQRPGMNTEAF
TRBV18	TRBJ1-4	ASAPSAGEKLF
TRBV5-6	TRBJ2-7	ASSSRTSDSYEQY
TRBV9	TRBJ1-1	ASSVGGYMNTEAF
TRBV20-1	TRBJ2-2	SALAGANTGELF
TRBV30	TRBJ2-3	AWSVAGVRSTDTQY
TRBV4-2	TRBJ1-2	ASSQDLTGDHGYT
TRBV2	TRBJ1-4	ASSALGTDNEKLF
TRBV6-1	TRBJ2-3	ASSPLRSGRANTQY
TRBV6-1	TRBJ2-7	ASSEEHKGITYEQY
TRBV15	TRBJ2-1	ATGTSLGSHEQF
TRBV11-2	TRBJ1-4	ASSQGFSNEKLF
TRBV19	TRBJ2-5	ASHGRGKTQETQY
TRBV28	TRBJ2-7	ASRDGGSRYGEQY
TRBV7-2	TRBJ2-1	ASSGGTSGWNEQF
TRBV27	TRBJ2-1	ASKPPRTVGNNEQF
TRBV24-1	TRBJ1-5	ATSDPTGAGNQPQH
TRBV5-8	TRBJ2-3	ASSLVAGRMTDTQY
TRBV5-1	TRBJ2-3	ASSQGTGSIDTQY
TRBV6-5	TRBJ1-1	ASSYLGVTEAF
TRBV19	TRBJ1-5	ASSQTPNQPQH
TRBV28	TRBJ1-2	ASSLEQGHGYGYT
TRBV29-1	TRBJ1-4	SVDRGEKLF
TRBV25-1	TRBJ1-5	ASSETGFNQPQH
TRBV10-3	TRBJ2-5	AISESTAGGTETQY
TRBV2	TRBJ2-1	ASSDGYWVAGGWNEQF
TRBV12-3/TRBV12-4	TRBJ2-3	ASSFSGRTDTQY
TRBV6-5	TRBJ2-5	ASSLFWVGETQY
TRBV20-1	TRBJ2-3	SAGTSGKTDTQY
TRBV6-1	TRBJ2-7	ASRGSGTGLYEQY
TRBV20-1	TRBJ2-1	SSGSSYEQF
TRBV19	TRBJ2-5	ASSDGTSVLQETQY
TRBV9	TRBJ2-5	ASSVTGAETQY
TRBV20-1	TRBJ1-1	SASHRGYEAF
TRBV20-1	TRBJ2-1	SVKEGAEGEF
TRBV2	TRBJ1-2	ASSRVTNYGYT
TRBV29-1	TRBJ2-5	SVDGAGGRETQY
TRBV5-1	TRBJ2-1	ASSPGGGSGEQF
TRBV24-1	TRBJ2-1	ATRGDRSNEQF
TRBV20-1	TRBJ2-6	SARVRSSGANVLT
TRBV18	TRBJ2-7	ASSRKGGLSYEQY
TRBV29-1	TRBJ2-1	SVGDRQSSYNEQF
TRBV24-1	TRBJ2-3	ATSDRDRGPDTQY